This T cell receptor (beta chain) was obtained from a study of STAT5B mutations in CD4+ large granular lymphocyte leukemia. Here immunoSEQ multiplex PCR was the method, and the copy in TCRdb shows in-frame clones only, minus some. The table lists around 30,000 clones, about three quarters of them singletons, with about 2.3% in the top ten. Study observations and caveats: CD4-sorted patient repertoires seemed more clonal than healthy CD4+ repertoires.

CDR1 and CDR2 from the germline V gene are SQVTM and ANQGSEA. The CDR3 is 14 amino acids. The V gene lost 7 bases and the J gene lost 0 bases, with 16 bases spanning the gap. Points on this clone: The antigen is undetermined.

This TCR came from a human donor in good health. The V and J genes are TRBV29-1 and TRBJ2-7; D is ambiguous. The sample was CD4+ T cells from blood buffy coats. CDR3 DNA sequence: TGCAGCGCCGGAGCGAAGGGAAGCTCCTACGAGCAGTACTTC. Translation: CSAGAKGSSYEQYF.